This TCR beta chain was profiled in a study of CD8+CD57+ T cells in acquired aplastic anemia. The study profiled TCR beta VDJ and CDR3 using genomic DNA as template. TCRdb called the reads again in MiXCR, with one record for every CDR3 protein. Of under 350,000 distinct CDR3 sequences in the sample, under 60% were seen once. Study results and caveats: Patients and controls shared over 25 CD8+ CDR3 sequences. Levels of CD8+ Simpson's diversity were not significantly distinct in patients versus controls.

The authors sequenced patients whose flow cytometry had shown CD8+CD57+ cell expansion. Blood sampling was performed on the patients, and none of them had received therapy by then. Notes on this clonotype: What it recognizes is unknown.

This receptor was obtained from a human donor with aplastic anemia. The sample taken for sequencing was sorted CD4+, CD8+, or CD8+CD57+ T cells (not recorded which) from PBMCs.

This CDR3 is CARPISYEQYF. The DNA of the CDR3 is TGTGCAAGGCCCATATCCTACGAGCAGTACTTC. J is TRBJ2-7 and V is TRBV25-1; D gene unclear. The germline gives CDR1 MGHDK, CDR2 SYGVNS. The CDR3 consists of 11 residues.